Listed below are T cell receptor beta chains from one sample, sequenced in a study of response to subunit inactivated influenza vaccine. TCRdb independently ran MiXCR on the RT-PCR reads; one entry per CDR3 protein. The table includes around 200,000 distinct CDR3 sequences, over 9.5% detected once. The sample was also linked to a second study, of T cells expressing NK-cell markers.

Here the sequenced sample was CD8+ T cells sorted from PBMCs, taken less than 13 days after vaccination. The receptors come from a man aged 45 to 65 who received an inactivated influenza vaccine. Each CDR3 is given with its conserved first and last residue. A D gene is named only where the DNA matches it firmly. A clone size is listed for some rows: how often the clone was seen (once, few, many), or a class if it is expanded.

CDR3 DNA: TGTGCCAGCAGCTTAGTAGTACAGGGTGGCGAGACCCAGTACTTC
CDR3 protein: CASSLVVQGGETQYF
D gene: -
clone size: few
V gene: TRBV7-6
J gene: TRBJ2-5

CDR3 DNA: TGTGCCAGCAGTTACCACTTCACCGGGGAGCTGTTTTTT
CDR3 protein: CASSYHFTGELFF
D gene: -
clone size: -
V gene: TRBV6-2/TRBV6-3
J gene: TRBJ2-2

CDR3 DNA: TGTGCCAGCAGCCAAGATGGGGGGCCAAGCACAGATACGCAGTATTTT
CDR3 protein: CASSQDGGPSTDTQYF
D gene: -
clone size: few
V gene: TRBV3-1
J gene: TRBJ2-3

CDR3 DNA: TGTGCCAGCAGCTTGGGTTCCGGGACCCAGTACTTC
CDR3 protein: CASSLGSGTQYF
D gene: -
clone size: few
V gene: TRBV11-2
J gene: TRBJ2-5

CDR3 DNA: TGTGCCAGCAGCCACCTGGAGGGAGGAGTCGACGAGCAGTACTTC
CDR3 protein: CASSHLEGGVDEQYF
D gene: -
clone size: -
V gene: TRBV7-9
J gene: TRBJ2-7

CDR3 DNA: TGTGCCAGGGGCCCTGGGCGAGCCGGATCTGGAAACACCATATATTTT
CDR3 protein: CARGPGRAGSGNTIYF
D gene: -
clone size: -
V gene: TRBV7-9
J gene: TRBJ1-3

CDR3 DNA: TGTGCCAGCTCACCACCAGGCCACCCCAATCAGCCCCAGCATTTT
CDR3 protein: CASSPPGHPNQPQHF
D gene: -
clone size: -
V gene: TRBV18
J gene: TRBJ1-5

CDR3 DNA: TGTGCCAGCAGTTACTCATCAGGCCCCAATCAGCCCCAGCATTTT
CDR3 protein: CASSYSSGPNQPQHF
D gene: -
clone size: many
V gene: TRBV6-5
J gene: TRBJ1-5

CDR3 DNA: TGTGCCAGCAGCTCAGCAGGGGGAGACTATGGCTACACCTTC
CDR3 protein: CASSSAGGDYGYTF
D gene: TRBD1
clone size: few
V gene: TRBV11-1
J gene: TRBJ1-2

CDR3 DNA: TGTGCCAGCAGCAGAAAAAAAACTAGCGGGAACGAGCAGTACTTC
CDR3 protein: CASSRKKTSGNEQYF
D gene: TRBD2
clone size: -
V gene: TRBV3-1
J gene: TRBJ2-7

CDR3 DNA: TGCGCCAGCAGCTTTGGACAGGCAATCTATGGCTACACCTTC
CDR3 protein: CASSFGQAIYGYTF
D gene: TRBD1
clone size: few
V gene: TRBV5-1
J gene: TRBJ1-2

CDR3 DNA: TGTGCCAGCAGCTTAGAGTCTAGCGGAATGTTACAAGAGACCCAGTACTTC
CDR3 protein: CASSLESSGMLQETQYF
D gene: TRBD2
clone size: few
V gene: TRBV13
J gene: TRBJ2-5

CDR3 DNA: TGTGCCATCAGTCTAGCAGCTAGCACAGATACGCAGTATTTT
CDR3 protein: CAISLAASTDTQYF
D gene: -
clone size: many
V gene: TRBV10-3
J gene: TRBJ2-3

CDR3 DNA: TGCGCCAGCAGCCAAGAGTTCAACACAGTCGATGAGCAGTTCTTC
CDR3 protein: CASSQEFNTVDEQFF
D gene: -
clone size: many
V gene: TRBV4-1
J gene: TRBJ2-1

CDR3 DNA: TGTGCCAGCAGCTTAGCCGGGACAGGGGGCCACGAGCAGTACTTC
CDR3 protein: CASSLAGTGGHEQYF
D gene: TRBD1
clone size: many
V gene: TRBV7-8
J gene: TRBJ2-7

CDR3 DNA: TGCGCCAGCAGCCAAGACTGGACAGGGATCTCACCCCTCCACTTT
CDR3 protein: CASSQDWTGISPLHF
D gene: TRBD1
clone size: few
V gene: TRBV4-3
J gene: TRBJ1-6